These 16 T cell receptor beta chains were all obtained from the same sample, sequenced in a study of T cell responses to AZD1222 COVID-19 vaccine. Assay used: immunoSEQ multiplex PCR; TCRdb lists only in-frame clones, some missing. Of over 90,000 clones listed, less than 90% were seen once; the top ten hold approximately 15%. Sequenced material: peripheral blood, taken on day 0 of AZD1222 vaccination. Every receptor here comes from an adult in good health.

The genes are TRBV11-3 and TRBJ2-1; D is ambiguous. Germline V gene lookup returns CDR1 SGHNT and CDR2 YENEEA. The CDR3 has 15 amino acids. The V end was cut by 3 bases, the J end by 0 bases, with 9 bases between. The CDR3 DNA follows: TGTGCCAGCAGCTTCCAGGAGAGCTCCTACAATGAGCAGTTCTTC. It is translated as CASSFQESSYNEQFF.

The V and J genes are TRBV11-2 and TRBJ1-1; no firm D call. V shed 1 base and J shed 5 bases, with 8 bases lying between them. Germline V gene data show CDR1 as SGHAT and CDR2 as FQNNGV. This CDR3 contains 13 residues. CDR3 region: CASSLGLETEAFF. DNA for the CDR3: TGTGCCAGCAGCTTAGGATTAGAGACTGAAGCTTTCTTT.

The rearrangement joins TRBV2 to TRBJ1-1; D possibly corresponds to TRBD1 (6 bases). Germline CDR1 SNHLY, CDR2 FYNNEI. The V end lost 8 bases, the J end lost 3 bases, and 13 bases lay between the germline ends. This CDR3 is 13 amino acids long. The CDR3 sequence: CASGYRADTEAFF. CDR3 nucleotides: TGTGCCAGCGGGTACAGGGCGGACACTGAAGCTTTCTTT.

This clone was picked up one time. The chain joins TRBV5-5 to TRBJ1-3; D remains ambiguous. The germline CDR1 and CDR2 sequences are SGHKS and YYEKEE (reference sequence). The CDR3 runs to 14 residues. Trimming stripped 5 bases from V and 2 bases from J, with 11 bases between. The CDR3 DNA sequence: TGTGCCAGCAGTATAACAGCGACTGGAAACACCATATATTTT. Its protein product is CASSITATGNTIYF.

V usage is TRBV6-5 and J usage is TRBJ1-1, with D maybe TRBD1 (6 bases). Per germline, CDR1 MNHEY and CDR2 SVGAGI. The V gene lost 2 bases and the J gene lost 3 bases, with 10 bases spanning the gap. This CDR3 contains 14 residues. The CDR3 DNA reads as TGTGCCAGCAGTTACCTCGGACAGTACACTGAAGCTTTCTTT. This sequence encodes CASSYLGQYTEAFF.

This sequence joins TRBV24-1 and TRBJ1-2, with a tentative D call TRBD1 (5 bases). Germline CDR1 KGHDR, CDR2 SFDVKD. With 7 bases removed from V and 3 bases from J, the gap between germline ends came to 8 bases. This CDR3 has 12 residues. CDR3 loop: CATSGTDYGYTF. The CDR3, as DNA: TGTGCCACCAGCGGGACCGACTATGGCTACACCTTC.

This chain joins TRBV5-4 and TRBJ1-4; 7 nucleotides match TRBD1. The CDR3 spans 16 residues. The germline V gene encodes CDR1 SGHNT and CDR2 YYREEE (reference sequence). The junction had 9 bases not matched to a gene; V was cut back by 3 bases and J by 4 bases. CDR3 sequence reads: CASSSGTGTVNEKLFF. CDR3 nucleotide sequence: TGTGCCAGCAGCTCCGGAACCGGGACAGTTAATGAAAAACTGTTTTTT.

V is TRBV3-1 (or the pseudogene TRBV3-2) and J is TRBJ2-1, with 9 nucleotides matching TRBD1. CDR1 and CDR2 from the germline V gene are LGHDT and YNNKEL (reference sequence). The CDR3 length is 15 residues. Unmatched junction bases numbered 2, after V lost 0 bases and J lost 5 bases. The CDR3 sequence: CASSQEDRGDNEQFF. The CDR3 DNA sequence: TGTGCCAGCAGCCAAGAGGACAGGGGCGACAATGAGCAGTTCTTC.

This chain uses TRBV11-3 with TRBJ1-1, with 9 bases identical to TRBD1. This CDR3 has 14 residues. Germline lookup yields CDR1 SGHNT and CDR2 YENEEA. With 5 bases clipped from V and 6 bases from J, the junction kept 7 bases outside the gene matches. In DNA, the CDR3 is TGTGCCAGCAGCCCTAGGACAGGGGCTTCTGAAGCTTTCTTT. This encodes CASSPRTGASEAFF.

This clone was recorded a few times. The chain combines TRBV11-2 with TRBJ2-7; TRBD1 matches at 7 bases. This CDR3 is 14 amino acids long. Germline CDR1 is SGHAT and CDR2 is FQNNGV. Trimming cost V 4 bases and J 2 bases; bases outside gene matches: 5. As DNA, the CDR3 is TGTGCCAGCAGCTACCACGGGACAGCCTACGAGCAGTACGTC. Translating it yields CASSYHGTAYEQYV.

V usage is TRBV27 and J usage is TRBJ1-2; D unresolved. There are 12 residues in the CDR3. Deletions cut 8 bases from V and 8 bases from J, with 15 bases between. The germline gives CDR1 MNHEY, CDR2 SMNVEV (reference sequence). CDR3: CASARWGWGYTF. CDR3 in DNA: TGTGCCAGCGCCCGTTGGGGTTGGGGCTACACCTTC.

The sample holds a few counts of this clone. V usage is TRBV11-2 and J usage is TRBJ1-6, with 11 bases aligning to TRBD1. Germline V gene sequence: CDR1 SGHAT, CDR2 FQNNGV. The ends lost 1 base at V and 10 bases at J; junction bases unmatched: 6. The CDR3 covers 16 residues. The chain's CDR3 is CASSLAWTGGYSPLHF. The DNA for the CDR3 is TGTGCCAGCAGCTTAGCTTGGACAGGGGGCTACTCACCCCTCCACTTT.

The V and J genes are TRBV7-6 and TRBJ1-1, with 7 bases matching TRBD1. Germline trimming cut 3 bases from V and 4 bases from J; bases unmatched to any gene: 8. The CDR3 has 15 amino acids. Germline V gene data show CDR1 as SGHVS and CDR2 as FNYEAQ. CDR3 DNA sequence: TGTGCCAGCAGCTTGCAGACAGGGATGGTCACTGAAGCTTTCTTT. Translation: CASSLQTGMVTEAFF. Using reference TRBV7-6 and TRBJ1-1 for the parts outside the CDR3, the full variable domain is GAGVSQSPRYKVTKRGQDVALRCDPISGHVSLYWYRQALGQGPEFLTYFNYEAQQDKSGLPNDRFSAERPEGSISTLTIQRTEQRDSAMYRCASSLQTGMVTEAFFGQGTRLTVV.

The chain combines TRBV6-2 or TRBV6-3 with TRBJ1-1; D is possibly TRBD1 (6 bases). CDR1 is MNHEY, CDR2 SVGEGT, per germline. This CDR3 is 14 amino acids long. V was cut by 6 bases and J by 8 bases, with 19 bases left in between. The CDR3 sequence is CASSGSPRTAEAFF. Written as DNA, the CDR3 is TGTGCCAGCAGCGGGAGCCCGAGGACAGCGGAAGCTTTCTTT.

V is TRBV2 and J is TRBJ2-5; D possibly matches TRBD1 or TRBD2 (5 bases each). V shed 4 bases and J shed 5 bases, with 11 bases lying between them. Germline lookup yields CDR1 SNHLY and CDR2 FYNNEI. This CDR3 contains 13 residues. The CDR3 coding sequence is TGTGCCAGCAGTGGGACATCGGGGGAGACCCAGTACTTC. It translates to CASSGTSGETQYF.

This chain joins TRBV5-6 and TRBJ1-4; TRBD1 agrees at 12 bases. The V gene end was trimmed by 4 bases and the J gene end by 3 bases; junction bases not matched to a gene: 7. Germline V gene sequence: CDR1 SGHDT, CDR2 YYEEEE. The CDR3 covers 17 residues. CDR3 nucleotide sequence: TGTGCCAGCAGCCCCGGGACAGGGGGCGCGGCTAATGAAAAACTGTTTTTT. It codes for CASSPGTGGAANEKLFF.